The clone carrying this T cell receptor (beta chain) was detected only once. The antigen remains undetermined. This specimen comes from a study of tumor-infiltrating lymphocytes in primary liver carcinoma. Study-level information: The patients included men and women who were aged 30 to 69 years.

The V gene's germline CDR1 is SGHNT and CDR2 YENEEA. Trimming pared 9 bases from V and 4 bases from J, leaving 15 bases between. This CDR3 spans 13 amino acids. Notes on the study in general: Tumor region pairs shared more overlap than did tumor-adjacent and tumor-blood pairs. Blood's top-250-clone fraction was significantly lower than that of tumors (p = 0.039).

In addition to blood RNA drawn from unsorted whole blood, germline DNA was extracted. The patients carried chronic HBV infection and had received no treatment. A constant-region primer primed TCR beta cDNA synthesis from about 550 ng of total RNA. Generation of the TCR beta libraries relied on three nested multiplex PCR rounds using slightly modified ARM-PCR. It was with TRBV1-TRBV30 forward primers and a C-beta reverse primer that the first two PCR rounds were run, at 10 cycles each. MiXCR, run by TCRdb on the multiplex PCR reads, gives a single entry per CDR3 protein. The table has just over 300,000 distinct CDR3 sequences, around three fifths seen once.

The TCR comes from a woman aged 30 to 39 with primary liver carcinoma and hepatitis B virus infection. The genes are TRBV11-3 and TRBJ1-1; D ambiguous. Sequencing was performed on peripheral blood. CDR3: CASNEDGSTEAFF. In DNA form, the CDR3 reads TGTGCCAGTAACGAGGACGGGAGCACTGAAGCTTTCTTT.